This TCR beta chain derives from a study of blood T cells in healthy people across ages. For this clonotype: Its antigen is not known. A read error may produce the germline difference seen at one junction end.

Per sample, a minimum of 6.5 million PBMCs were isolated. Every sample gave at least 5 micrograms of total RNA when it was extracted. Study observations and caveats: Getting older went along with TCR beta diversity per million T cells dropping roughly linearly.

Sample-barcoded 5' priming and a J-beta primer mix drove a second PCR of about 6 to 12 cycles. TCRdb re-called the 5' RACE reads through MiXCR, storing one row per CDR3 protein. This table has 790,000 or so distinct CDR3 sequences, 56% appearing once. The CDR3 is made up of 15 amino acids. Germline V gene data show CDR1 as SGHAT and CDR2 as FQNNGV. V gene TRBV11-2 combines with J gene TRBJ2-5, with 8 nucleotides matching TRBD1. The clonotype was recovered from a middle-aged man in good health. Sequencing input: blood. CDR3 sequence: CASSLLQGDQETQCF. The CDR3 DNA reads as TGTGCCAGCAGCTTACTACAGGGGGACCAAGAGACCCAGTGCTTC.